This T cell receptor beta chain was recovered during a study of blood T cell repertoires in COVID-19. Study details: T cells, B-cell-depleted T cells, or PBMCs provided the cDNA or gDNA that served as material.

TCRdb's copy holds only in-frame clones and misses some; the assay was immunoSEQ multiplex PCR. Of 270,000 or so clones in the sample, roughly 86% were seen once. In terms of age and location, participants ranged from about 18 to 95 years and lived in under 30 US areas. Recovered Cohort 3 donors showed two negative PCRs, clearance, or symptom resolution. The V gene end was trimmed by 0 bases and the J gene end by 0 bases; junction bases not matched to a gene: 9. CDR1 and CDR2 (germline): SNHLY, FYNNEI. The CDR3 length is 18 residues. The sample consisted of PBMCs or T cells enriched from blood (not recorded which). This receptor was obtained from a woman aged 18 to 35 who had recovered from COVID-19. V is TRBV2 and J is TRBJ2-7, with TRBD2 matching over 9 bases. Here the CDR3 DNA reads TGTGCCAGCAGTGAAGCGCTTACTAGCGGGCTTAGCTCCTACGAGCAGTACTTC. This encodes CASSEALTSGLSSYEQYF.